This TCR beta chain came from a study of radiotherapy plus CTLA-4 blockade in lung cancer. Germline-derived CDR1 and CDR2 are SGHTA and FQGNSA. V shed 2 bases and J shed 2 bases, with 6 bases lying between them. The CDR3 runs 13 residues. TCRdb's copy holds only in-frame clones and misses some; the assay was immunoSEQ multiplex PCR. Here the sample spans tens of thousands of clones, about 79% being singletons. Study conclusions and caveats: Strongest reported response predictors: early blood clone changes and post-radiation interferon-beta. Blood saw expansion of tumor-derived TCR clones after radiotherapy plus ipilimumab.

Regarding this clone: Its antigen remains unidentified. This same CDR3 is encoded by further DNA sequences in the sample.

The sample was peripheral blood, taken from a patient treated with radiotherapy plus ipilimumab. The clonotype originates from a human donor with non-small cell lung cancer who had a partial response to radiotherapy plus ipilimumab. Some clones in this sample may be carry-over from other donors' samples. The chain joins TRBV7-2 to TRBJ1-2, with D possibly TRBD1 on 5 matching bases. This CDR3 reads CASSLQGNYGYTF. The CDR3 coding sequence is TGTGCCAGCAGCTTACAGGGAAACTATGGCTACACCTTC.